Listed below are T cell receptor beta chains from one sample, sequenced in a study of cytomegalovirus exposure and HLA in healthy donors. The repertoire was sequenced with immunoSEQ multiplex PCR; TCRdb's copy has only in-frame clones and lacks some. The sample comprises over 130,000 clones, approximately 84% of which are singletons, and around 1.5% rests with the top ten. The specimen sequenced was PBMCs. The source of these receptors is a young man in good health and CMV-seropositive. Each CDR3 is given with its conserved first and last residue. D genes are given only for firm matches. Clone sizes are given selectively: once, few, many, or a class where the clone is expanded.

CDR3: CASTAGGARTGELFF
DNA: TGTGCCAGCACCGCCGGGGGGGCCCGCACCGGGGAGCTGTTTTTT
size: NA
V: TRBV6-5
D: TRBD2
J: TRBJ2-2

CDR3: CASSPLGRDDYGYTF
DNA: TGTGCCAGCAGCCCCCTGGGGAGAGACGACTATGGCTACACCTTC
size: once
V: TRBV5-6
D: NA
J: TRBJ1-2

CDR3: CASSQEGGGRAGETDTQYF
DNA: TGTGCCAGCAGCCAAGAAGGAGGAGGAAGGGCGGGGGAGACAGATACGCAGTATTTT
size: NA
V: TRBV4-2
D: TRBD2
J: TRBJ2-3

CDR3: CASSATDRASPYEQYF
DNA: TGTGCCAGTAGTGCGACCGACAGGGCCTCCCCTTACGAGCAGTACTTC
size: NA
V: TRBV19
D: TRBD1
J: TRBJ2-7

CDR3: CASSYRAGQTTEAFF
DNA: TGTGCCAGCAGTTACCGGGCTGGACAGACCACTGAAGCTTTCTTT
size: NA
V: TRBV6-5
D: NA
J: TRBJ1-1

CDR3: CASSEAPGTYYEQYF
DNA: TGTGCCAGCAGTGAAGCGCCAGGGACTTACTACGAGCAGTACTTC
size: NA
V: TRBV6-1
D: NA
J: TRBJ2-7

CDR3: CASSLEAGNYGYTF
DNA: TGTGCCAGCAGCTTAGAGGCCGGGAACTATGGCTACACCTTC
size: NA
V: TRBV7-9
D: NA
J: TRBJ1-2

CDR3: CASSAGQGAYEQYF
DNA: TGTGCCAGCAGCGCGGGACAGGGGGCCTACGAGCAGTACTTC
size: NA
V: TRBV5-4
D: TRBD1
J: TRBJ2-7

CDR3: CALGQFSNQPQHF
DNA: TGTGCCTTAGGACAGTTTAGCAATCAGCCCCAGCATTTT
size: NA
V: TRBV30
D: NA
J: TRBJ1-5

CDR3: CASSLEGRGDREQYF
DNA: TGTGCCAGCAGCCTCGAGGGGAGGGGGGATCGCGAGCAGTACTTC
size: NA
V: TRBV7-9
D: NA
J: TRBJ2-7

CDR3: CASSSILPGSPKDSQYF
DNA: TGTGCCAGCAGCTCGATATTACCGGGTTCCCCTAAAGACTCGCAGTATTTT
size: NA
V: TRBV9
D: NA
J: TRBJ2-3

CDR3: CASSPPRAGELFF
DNA: TGTGCCAGCAGCCCCCCGAGGGCCGGGGAGCTGTTTTTT
size: NA
V: TRBV7-2
D: NA
J: TRBJ2-2

CDR3: CASSFGRGIEQFF
DNA: TGTGCCAGCAGTTTCGGGAGGGGAATTGAGCAGTTCTTC
size: NA
V: TRBV7-6
D: TRBD2
J: TRBJ2-1

CDR3: CASSESGRGTEAFF
DNA: TGTGCCAGCAGTGAGTCCGGGCGGGGCACTGAAGCTTTCTTT
size: once
V: TRBV2
D: NA
J: TRBJ1-1

CDR3: CASKSPRSGGAADTQYF
DNA: TGTGCCAGCAAAAGCCCGAGGAGCGGGGGGGCCGCAGATACGCAGTATTTT
size: NA
V: TRBV28
D: TRBD2
J: TRBJ2-3

CDR3: CASSEWGVNYGYTF
DNA: TGTGCCAGCAGTGAATGGGGGGTTAACTATGGCTACACCTTC
size: few
V: TRBV25-1
D: NA
J: TRBJ1-2

CDR3: CASSHTGTRIYEQYF
DNA: TGTGCCAGCAGCCATACCGGGACTAGGATCTACGAGCAGTACTTC
size: NA
V: TRBV14
D: TRBD2
J: TRBJ2-7

CDR3: CASSVEGQGFSTDTQYF
DNA: TGTGCCAGCAGCGTAGAGGGACAGGGTTTTAGCACAGATACGCAGTATTTT
size: once
V: TRBV9
D: TRBD1
J: TRBJ2-3

CDR3: CASSPDREGYGYTF
DNA: TGCGCCAGCAGCCCCGACAGGGAAGGATATGGCTACACCTTC
size: NA
V: TRBV5-1
D: TRBD1
J: TRBJ1-2

CDR3: CASSLWSKQDNEQFF
DNA: TGTGCCAGCAGCTTATGGTCTAAGCAAGACAATGAGCAGTTCTTC
size: NA
V: TRBV13
D: NA
J: TRBJ2-1

CDR3: CASSIGTGNTEAFF
DNA: TGTGCCAGTAGTATAGGGACAGGGAACACTGAAGCTTTCTTT
size: NA
V: TRBV19
D: TRBD1
J: TRBJ1-1

CDR3: CASSPPGGGNEQFF
DNA: TGTGCCAGCTCACCACCGGGAGGAGGAAATGAGCAGTTCTTC
size: NA
V: TRBV18
D: NA
J: TRBJ2-1

CDR3: CASSPSGGVQETQYF
DNA: TGTGCCAGCAGCCCCAGCGGGGGGGTCCAAGAGACCCAGTACTTC
size: NA
V: TRBV9
D: TRBD2
J: TRBJ2-5

CDR3: CASSLMLGEPGTDTQYF
DNA: TGTGCCAGCAGCTTGATGTTGGGTGAGCCAGGGACAGATACGCAGTATTTT
size: NA
V: TRBV5-4
D: NA
J: TRBJ2-3

CDR3: CASSPPAEGAKDTQYF
DNA: TGTGCCAGCAGCCCCCCCGCCGAGGGGGCAAAAGATACGCAGTATTTT
size: NA
V: TRBV11-2
D: TRBD1
J: TRBJ2-3

CDR3: CASSPGTGTNTEAFF
DNA: TGTGCCAGCAGCCCCGGGACAGGGACGAACACTGAAGCTTTCTTT
size: NA
V: TRBV28
D: TRBD1
J: TRBJ1-1

CDR3: CASSLAGGNTDTQYF
DNA: TGTGCCAGCAGCTTAGCGGGGGGGAACACAGATACGCAGTATTTT
size: NA
V: TRBV11-3
D: TRBD2
J: TRBJ2-3